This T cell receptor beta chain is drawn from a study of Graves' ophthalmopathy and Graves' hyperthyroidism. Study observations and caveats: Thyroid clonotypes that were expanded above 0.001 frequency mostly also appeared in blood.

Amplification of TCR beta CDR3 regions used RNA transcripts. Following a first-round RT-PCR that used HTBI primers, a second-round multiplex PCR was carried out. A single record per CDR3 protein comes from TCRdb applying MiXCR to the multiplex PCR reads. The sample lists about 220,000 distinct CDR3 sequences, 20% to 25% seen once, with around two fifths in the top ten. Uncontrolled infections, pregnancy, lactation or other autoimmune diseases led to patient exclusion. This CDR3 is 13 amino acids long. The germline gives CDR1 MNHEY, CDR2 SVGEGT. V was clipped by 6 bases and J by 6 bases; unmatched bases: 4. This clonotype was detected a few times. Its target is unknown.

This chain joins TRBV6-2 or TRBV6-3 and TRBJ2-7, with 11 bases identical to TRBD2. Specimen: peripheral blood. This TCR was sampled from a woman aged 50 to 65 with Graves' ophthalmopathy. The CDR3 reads CASRLSGGGEQYF. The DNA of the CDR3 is TGTGCCAGCAGACTTAGCGGGGGGGGCGAGCAGTACTTC.